The 8 T cell receptor beta chains listed next were all sequenced from one sample in a study of neurological immune-mediated disorders. The time point denotes: longitudinal time-point 1 (baseline). TCRdb processed the 5' RACE reads anew with MiXCR; each CDR3 protein has one entry. This table holds 60,000 to 90,000 distinct CDR3 sequences, roughly 10% found once. Sequenced material: PBMCs. The receptors here all came from a man aged 25-45 years in good health.

Ten or more counts support this clonotype. This chain links TRBV5-1 with TRBJ1-5, with D possibly TRBD1 on 6 matching bases. Trimming removed 4 bases from V and 7 bases from J, with 15 bases in between. Germline assignment: CDR1 SGHRS and CDR2 YFSETQ. CDR3 length: 14 amino acids. The DNA of the CDR3 is TGCGCCAGCAGCCCGGGACACGCTGAGCAGCCCCAGCATTTT. This sequence encodes CASSPGHAEQPQHF.

This clonotype came up many times. The V call is TRBV5-1, the J call TRBJ2-2, with D perhaps matching TRBD2 (6 bases). Looked up from germline, CDR1 is SGHRS and CDR2 is YFSETQ. The CDR3 loop spans 14 amino acids. Trimming cost V 4 bases and J 3 bases, with 10 bases left between them. The CDR3 is CASSRDSYTGELFF. The CDR3 DNA follows: TGCGCCAGCAGCCGGGACTCTTACACCGGGGAGCTGTTTTTT.

This sequence joins TRBV12-3 or TRBV12-4 and TRBJ2-1; possibly TRBD2 for D (6 bases). The CDR3 loop spans 17 amino acids. V was trimmed by 6 bases and J by 4 bases, leaving 22 bases between them. CDR3 protein: CASSRRSFTSPYNEQFF. CDR3 coding DNA: TGTGCCAGCAGCCGCCGCTCGTTTACTAGCCCTTACAATGAGCAGTTCTTC.

In this sample, this clonotype turned up many times. The chain couples TRBV12-5 to TRBJ2-1; 9 bases align to TRBD2. This CDR3 region has 15 residues. CDR1 LGHNT and CDR2 FRNRAP come from the germline V gene. Trimming at V came to 5 bases and at J to 0 bases, leaving 2 bases not matched to a gene. The chain's CDR3 is CASGLSGSSYNEQFF. The CDR3 coding sequence is TGTGCTAGTGGTCTTAGCGGGAGCTCCTACAATGAGCAGTTCTTC. The full variable domain, in which reference TRBV12-5 and TRBJ2-1 provide the parts outside the CDR3, is DARVTQTPRHKVTEMGQEVTMRCQPILGHNTVFWYRQTMMQGLELLAYFRNRAPLDDSGMPKDRFSAEMPDATLATLKIQPSEPRDSAVYFCASGLSGSSYNEQFFGPGTRLTVL.

In its sample, this clonotype was seen many times. The chain links TRBV20-1 to TRBJ2-7; 8 bases are shared with TRBD1. This CDR3 region has 14 residues. Per the germline V gene, CDR1 is DFQATT and CDR2 is SNEGSKA (reference sequence). V shed 1 base, J shed 6 bases, and the junction held 8 bases outside the gene matches. The CDR3 sequence: CSARVNNRGFEQYF. The CDR3 DNA sequence: TGCAGTGCTAGAGTTAATAACAGGGGGTTCGAGCAGTACTTC.

This clonotype was seen many times. The chain is built from TRBV18 and TRBJ2-1; 9 bases line up with TRBD2. Trimming cost V 6 bases and J 1 base; bases outside gene matches: 10. The CDR3 runs 17 residues. Per germline, CDR1 KGHSH and CDR2 LQKENI. Here the CDR3 reads CASSPSISGSSYNEQFF. In nucleotides, the CDR3 is TGTGCCAGCTCCCCCTCGATTAGCGGGAGTTCCTACAATGAGCAGTTCTTC. Supplemented by reference TRBV18 and TRBJ2-1, the full variable domain reads NAGVMQNPRHLVRRRGQEARLRCSPMKGHSHVYWYRQLPEEGLKFMVYLQKENIIDESGMPKERFSAEFPKEGPSILRIQQVVRGDSAAYFCASSPSISGSSYNEQFFGPGTRLTVL.

This clonotype was seen repeatedly, ten times or more. The V and J genes are TRBV18 and TRBJ2-2; a weak D match, TRBD1 (5 bases). V lost 2 bases and J lost 0, with 13 bases in between. This CDR3 has 17 amino acids. CDR1 KGHSH and CDR2 LQKENI come from the germline V gene. The CDR3 DNA is TGTGCCAGCTCACCAGCCCGACAGCGTTCGAACACCGGGGAGCTGTTTTTT. Its protein product is CASSPARQRSNTGELFF.

In its sample, this clonotype was seen many times. The chain combines TRBV10-3 with TRBJ1-5; no firm D call. Germline V CDR1 and CDR2: ENHRY, SYGVKD. The CDR3 consists of 14 residues. V lost 8 bases and J 1 base, leaving 12 bases between the germline ends. The CDR3, as DNA: TGTGCCATCGGCACTTTGCCCAGCAATCAGCCCCAGCATTTT. Its protein product is CAIGTLPSNQPQHF.